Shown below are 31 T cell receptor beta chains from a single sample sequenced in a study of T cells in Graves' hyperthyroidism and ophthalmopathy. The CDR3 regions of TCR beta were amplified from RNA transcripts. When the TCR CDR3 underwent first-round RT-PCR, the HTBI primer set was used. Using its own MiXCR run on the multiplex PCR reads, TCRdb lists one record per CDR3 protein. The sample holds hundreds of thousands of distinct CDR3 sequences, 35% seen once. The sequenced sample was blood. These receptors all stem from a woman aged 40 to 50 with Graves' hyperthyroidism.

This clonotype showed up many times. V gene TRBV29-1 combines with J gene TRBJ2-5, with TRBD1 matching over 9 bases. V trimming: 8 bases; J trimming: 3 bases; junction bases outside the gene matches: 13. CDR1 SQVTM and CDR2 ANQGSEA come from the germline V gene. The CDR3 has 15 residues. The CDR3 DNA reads TGCAGCTTTGCCAATGCCGGGACAGGGAAAGAGACCCAGTACTTC. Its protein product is CSFANAGTGKETQYF.

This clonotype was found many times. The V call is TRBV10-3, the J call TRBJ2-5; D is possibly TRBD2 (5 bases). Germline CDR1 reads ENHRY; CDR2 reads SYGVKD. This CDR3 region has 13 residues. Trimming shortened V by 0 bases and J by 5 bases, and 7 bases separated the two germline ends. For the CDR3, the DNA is TGTGCCATCAGTGAGTCCGGGAAGGAGACCCAGTACTTC. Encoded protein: CAISESGKETQYF.

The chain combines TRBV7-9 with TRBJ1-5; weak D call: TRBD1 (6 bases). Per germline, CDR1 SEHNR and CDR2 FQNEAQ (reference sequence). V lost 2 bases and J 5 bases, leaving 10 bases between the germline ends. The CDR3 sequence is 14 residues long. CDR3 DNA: TGTGCCAGCAGCTTAACCAGGGGCTATCAGCCCCAGCATTTT. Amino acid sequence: CASSLTRGYQPQHF. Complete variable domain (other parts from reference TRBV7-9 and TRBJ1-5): DTGVSQNPRHKITKRGQNVTFRCDPISEHNRLYWYRQTLGQGPEFLTYFQNEAQLEKSRLLSDRFSAERPKGSFSTLEIQRTEQGDSAMYLCASSLTRGYQPQHFGDGTRLSIL.

CDR3 coding DNA: TGCAGCGTTGACGGGGATTTGGAAGGCTACACCTTC. Amino acid sequence: CSVDGDLEGYTF. The chain has TRBV29-1 and TRBJ1-2; D is unresolved. The CDR3 length is 12 residues. Germline-derived CDR1 and CDR2 are SQVTM and ANQGSEA. V lost 3 bases and J lost 8, with 13 bases in between.

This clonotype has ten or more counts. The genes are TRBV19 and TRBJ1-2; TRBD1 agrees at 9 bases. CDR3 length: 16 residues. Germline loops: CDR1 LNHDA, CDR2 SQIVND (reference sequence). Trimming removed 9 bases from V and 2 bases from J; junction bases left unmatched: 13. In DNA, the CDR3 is TGTGCCAGCCAAGACCGTGGACAGGGGCGAAACTATGGCTACACCTTC. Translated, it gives CASQDRGQGRNYGYTF.

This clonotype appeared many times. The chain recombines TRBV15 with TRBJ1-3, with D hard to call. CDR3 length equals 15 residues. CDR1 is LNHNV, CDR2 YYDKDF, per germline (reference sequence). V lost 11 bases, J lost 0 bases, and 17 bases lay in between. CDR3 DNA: TGTGCCGTCGCCGGAAGGACGAGCTCTGGAAACACCATATATTTT. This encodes CAVAGRTSSGNTIYF.

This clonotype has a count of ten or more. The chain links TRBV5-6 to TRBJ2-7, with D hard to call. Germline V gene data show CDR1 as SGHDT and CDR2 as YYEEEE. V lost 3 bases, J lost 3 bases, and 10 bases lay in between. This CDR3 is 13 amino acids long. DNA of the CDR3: TGTGCCAGCAGCTACCCCGTGGGCTACGAGCAGTACTTC. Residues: CASSYPVGYEQYF.

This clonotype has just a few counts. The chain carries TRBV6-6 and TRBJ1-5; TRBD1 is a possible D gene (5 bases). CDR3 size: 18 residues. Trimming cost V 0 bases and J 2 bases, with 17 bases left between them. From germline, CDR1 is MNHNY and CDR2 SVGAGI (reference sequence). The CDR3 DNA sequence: TGTGCCAGCAGTTACTCAGGGGCATCGGGTGGAGGCAATCAGCCCCAGCATTTT. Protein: CASSYSGASGGGNQPQHF.

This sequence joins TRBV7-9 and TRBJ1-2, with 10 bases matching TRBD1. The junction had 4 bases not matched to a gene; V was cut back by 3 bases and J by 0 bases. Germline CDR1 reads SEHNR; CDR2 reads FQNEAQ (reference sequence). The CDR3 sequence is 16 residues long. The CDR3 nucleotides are TGTGCCAGCAGCTTGGGACAGGGGACATCTAACTATGGCTACACCTTC. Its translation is CASSLGQGTSNYGYTF.

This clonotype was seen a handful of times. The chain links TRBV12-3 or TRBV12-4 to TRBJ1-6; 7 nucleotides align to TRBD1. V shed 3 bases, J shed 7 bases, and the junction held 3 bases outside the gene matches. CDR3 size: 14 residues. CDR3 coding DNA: TGTGCCAGCAGTTTGACAGGGACAAATTCACCCCTCCACTTT. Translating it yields CASSLTGTNSPLHF.

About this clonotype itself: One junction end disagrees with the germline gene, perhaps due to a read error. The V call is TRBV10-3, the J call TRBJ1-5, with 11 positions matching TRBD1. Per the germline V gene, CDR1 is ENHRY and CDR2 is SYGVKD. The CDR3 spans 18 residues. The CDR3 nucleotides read TGTGCCAGCAGTTATCTCCGGACAGGGGGCGAGCTCGGTCAGCCCCAGCATTTT. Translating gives CASSYLRTGGELGQPQHF.

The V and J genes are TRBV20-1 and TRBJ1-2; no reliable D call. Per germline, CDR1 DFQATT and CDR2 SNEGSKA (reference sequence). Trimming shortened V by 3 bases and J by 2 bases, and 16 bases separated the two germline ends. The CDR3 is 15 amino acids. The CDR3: CSARKVFDPNYGYTF. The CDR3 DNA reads TGCAGTGCTAGGAAGGTGTTTGACCCGAACTATGGCTACACCTTC.

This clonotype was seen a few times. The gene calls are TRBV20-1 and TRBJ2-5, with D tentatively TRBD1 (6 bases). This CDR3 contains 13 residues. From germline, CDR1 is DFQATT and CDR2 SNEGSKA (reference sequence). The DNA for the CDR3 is TGCAGCGTCGCCACAGGGCCGCAAGAGACCCAGTACTTC. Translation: CSVATGPQETQYF.

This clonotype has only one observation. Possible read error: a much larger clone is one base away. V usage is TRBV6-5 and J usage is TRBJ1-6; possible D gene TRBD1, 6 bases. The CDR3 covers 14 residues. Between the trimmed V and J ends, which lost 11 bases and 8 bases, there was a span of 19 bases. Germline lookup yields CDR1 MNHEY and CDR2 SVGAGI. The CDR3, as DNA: TGTGCCGGCACCGAAGGGGGATTTGATTCACCCCTCCACTTT. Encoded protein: CAGTEGGFDSPLHF.

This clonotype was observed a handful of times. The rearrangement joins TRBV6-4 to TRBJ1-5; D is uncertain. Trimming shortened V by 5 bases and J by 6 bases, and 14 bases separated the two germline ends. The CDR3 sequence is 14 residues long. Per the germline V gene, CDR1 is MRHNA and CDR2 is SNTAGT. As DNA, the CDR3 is TGTGCCAGCAGTTTGGAGGGTTTTAGTCAGCCCCAGCATTTT. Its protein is CASSLEGFSQPQHF.

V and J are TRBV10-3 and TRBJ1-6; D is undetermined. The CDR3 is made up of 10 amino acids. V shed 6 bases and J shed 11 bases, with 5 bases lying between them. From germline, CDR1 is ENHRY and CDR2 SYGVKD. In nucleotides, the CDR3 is TGTGCCATCAGAATGGCACCCCTCCACTTT. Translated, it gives CAIRMAPLHF.

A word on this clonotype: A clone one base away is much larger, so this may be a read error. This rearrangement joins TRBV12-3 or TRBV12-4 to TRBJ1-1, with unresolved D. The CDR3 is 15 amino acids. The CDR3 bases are TGTGCCAGCAGTTTGATCCGGGATTCCCCTAAAGAAGCTTCCTTT. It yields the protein CASSLIRDSPKEASF.

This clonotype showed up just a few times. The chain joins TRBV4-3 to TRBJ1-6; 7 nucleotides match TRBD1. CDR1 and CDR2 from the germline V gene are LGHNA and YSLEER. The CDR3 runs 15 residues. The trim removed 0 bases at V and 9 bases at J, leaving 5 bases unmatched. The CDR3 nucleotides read TGCGCCAGCAGCCAAGATGGGACAGACGGTTCACCCCTCCACTTT. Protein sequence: CASSQDGTDGSPLHF.

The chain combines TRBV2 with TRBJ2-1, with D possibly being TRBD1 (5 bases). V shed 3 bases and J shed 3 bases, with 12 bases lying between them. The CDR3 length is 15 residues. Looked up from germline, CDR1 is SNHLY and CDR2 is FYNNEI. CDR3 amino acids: CASSEGLGVYNEQFF. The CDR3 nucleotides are TGTGCCAGCAGTGAGGGCCTAGGGGTCTACAATGAGCAGTTCTTC.

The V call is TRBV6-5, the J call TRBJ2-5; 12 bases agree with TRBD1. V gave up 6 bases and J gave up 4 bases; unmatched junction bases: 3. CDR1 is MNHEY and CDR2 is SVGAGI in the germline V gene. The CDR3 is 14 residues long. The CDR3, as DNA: TGTGCCAGCAGGACGGGACAGGGGGCAGAGACCCAGTACTTC. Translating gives CASRTGQGAETQYF.

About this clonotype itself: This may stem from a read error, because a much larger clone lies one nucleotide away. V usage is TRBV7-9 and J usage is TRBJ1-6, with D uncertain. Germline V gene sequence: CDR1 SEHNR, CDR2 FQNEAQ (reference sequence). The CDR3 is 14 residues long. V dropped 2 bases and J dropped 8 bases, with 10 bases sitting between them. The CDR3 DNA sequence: TGTGCCAGCAGCTTACTGGGGAGATATTCACCCCTCCACTTT. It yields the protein CASSLLGRYSPLHF.

This CDR3 reads CASRFKHGPGGREQYF. CDR3 sequence (DNA): TGTGCCAGCAGGTTCAAGCATGGACCAGGGGGCCGCGAGCAGTACTTC. V gene TRBV7-2 combines with J gene TRBJ2-7, with TRBD1 matching over 8 bases. The CDR3 sequence is 16 residues long. Germline CDR1 is SGHTA and CDR2 is FQGNSA. J was trimmed by 6 bases and V by 6 bases; bases with no gene match: 16.

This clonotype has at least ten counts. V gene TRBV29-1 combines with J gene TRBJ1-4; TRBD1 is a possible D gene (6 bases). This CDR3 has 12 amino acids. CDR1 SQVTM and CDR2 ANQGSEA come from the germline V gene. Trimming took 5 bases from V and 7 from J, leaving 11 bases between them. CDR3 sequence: CSVNREGEKLFF. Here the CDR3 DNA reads TGCAGCGTTAACAGGGAGGGTGAAAAACTGTTTTTT.

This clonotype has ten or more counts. The CDR3 protein is CASSSLRTGDLGNEKLFF. The CDR3 nucleotides are TGTGCCAGCAGCTCCTTGCGGACAGGGGATTTGGGGAATGAAAAACTGTTTTTT. The chain couples TRBV7-9 to TRBJ1-4, with TRBD1 matching 9 bases. Trimming took 4 bases from V and 5 from J; bases not matched to a gene: 14. CDR1 SEHNR and CDR2 FQNEAQ come from the germline V gene (reference sequence). The CDR3 spans 18 residues. Full variable domain (outside the CDR3, taken from reference TRBV7-9 and TRBJ1-4): DTGVSQNPRHKITKRGQNVTFRCDPISEHNRLYWYRQTLGQGPEFLTYFQNEAQLEKSRLLSDRFSAERPKGSFSTLEIQRTEQGDSAMYLCASSSLRTGDLGNEKLFFGSGTQLSVL.

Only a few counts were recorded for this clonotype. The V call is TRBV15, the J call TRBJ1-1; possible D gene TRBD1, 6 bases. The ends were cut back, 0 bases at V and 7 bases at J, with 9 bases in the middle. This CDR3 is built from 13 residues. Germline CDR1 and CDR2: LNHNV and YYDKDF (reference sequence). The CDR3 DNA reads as TGTGCCACCAGCAGAGATCAGGGGATTGAAGCTTTCTTT. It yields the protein CATSRDQGIEAFF.

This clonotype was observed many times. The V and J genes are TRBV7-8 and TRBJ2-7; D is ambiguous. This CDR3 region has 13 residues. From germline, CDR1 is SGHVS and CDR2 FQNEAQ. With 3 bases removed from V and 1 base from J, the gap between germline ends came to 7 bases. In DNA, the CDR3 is TGTGCCAGCAGCTTGACCCCGTCCTACGAGCAGTACTTC. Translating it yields CASSLTPSYEQYF.

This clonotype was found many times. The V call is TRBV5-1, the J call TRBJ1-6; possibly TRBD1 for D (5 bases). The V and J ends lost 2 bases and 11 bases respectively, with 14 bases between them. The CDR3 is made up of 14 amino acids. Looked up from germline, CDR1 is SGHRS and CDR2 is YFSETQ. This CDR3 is CASSFTGPTTPLHF. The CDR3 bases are TGCGCCAGCAGCTTCACGGGACCGACGACACCCCTCCACTTT. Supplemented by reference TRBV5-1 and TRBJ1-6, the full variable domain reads KAGVTQTPRYLIKTRGQQVTLSCSPISGHRSVSWYQQTPGQGLQFLFEYFSETQRNKGNFPGRFSGRQFSNSRSEMNVSTLELGDSALYLCASSFTGPTTPLHFGNGTRLTVT.

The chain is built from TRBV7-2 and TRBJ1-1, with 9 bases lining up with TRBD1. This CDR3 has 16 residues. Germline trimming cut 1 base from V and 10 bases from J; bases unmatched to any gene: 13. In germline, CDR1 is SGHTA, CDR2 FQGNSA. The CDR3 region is CASSLGEWTGATTAFF. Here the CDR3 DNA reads TGTGCCAGCAGCTTAGGGGAATGGACAGGGGCAACCACAGCTTTCTTT.

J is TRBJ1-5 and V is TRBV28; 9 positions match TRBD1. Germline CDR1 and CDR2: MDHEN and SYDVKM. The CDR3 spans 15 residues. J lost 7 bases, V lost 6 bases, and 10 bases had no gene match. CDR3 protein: CASRVDRGSGQPQHF. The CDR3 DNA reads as TGTGCCAGCAGGGTGGACAGGGGATCTGGACAGCCCCAGCATTTT.

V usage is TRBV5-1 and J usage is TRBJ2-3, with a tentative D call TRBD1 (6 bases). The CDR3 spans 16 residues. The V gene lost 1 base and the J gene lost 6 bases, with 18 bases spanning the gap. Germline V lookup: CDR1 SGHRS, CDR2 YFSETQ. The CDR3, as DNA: TGCGCCAGCAGCTTGAGGCAGGCAGGGGTTGCGGATACGCAGTATTTT. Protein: CASSLRQAGVADTQYF.

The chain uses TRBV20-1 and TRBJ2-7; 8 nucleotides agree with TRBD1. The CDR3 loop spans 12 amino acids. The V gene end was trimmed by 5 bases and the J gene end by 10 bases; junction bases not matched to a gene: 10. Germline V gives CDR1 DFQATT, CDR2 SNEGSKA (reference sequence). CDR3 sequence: CSARTGYQPQYF. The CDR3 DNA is TGCAGTGCTCGGACAGGGTATCAGCCCCAGTACTTC.